The 6 T cell receptor beta chains reported below all come from one sample, sequenced in a study of cytomegalovirus exposure and HLA in healthy donors. Use of 60 Vbeta and 13 Jbeta primers characterized the PCR. Produced via immunoSEQ multiplex PCR; TCRdb's table is partial and in-frame only. This table holds about 110,000 clones, approximately 70% found once. The sequenced sample was PBMCs. All receptors come from a man aged 40-49 years in good health and CMV-seropositive.

The chain carries TRBV10-2 and TRBJ2-3; TRBD2 matches at 13 bases. The germline V gene encodes CDR1 WSHSY and CDR2 SAAADI. This CDR3 is 16 amino acids long. V dropped 6 bases and J dropped 4; count of bases not matched to a gene: 7. In nucleotides, the CDR3 is TGCGCCAGCAGCCTCACTAGCGGGAGGGACTCAGATACGCAGTATTTT. This codes for CASSLTSGRDSDTQYF.

The gene calls are TRBV4-2 and TRBJ2-4; unclear D gene. Trimming pared 0 bases from V and 0 bases from J, leaving 12 bases between. Germline V gene lookup returns CDR1 LGHNA and CDR2 YNFKEQ. The CDR3 has 17 amino acids. DNA for the CDR3: TGTGCCAGCAGCCAAGATTACGGGTTAATAGCCAAAAACATTCAGTACTTC. Its translation: CASSQDYGLIAKNIQYF.

A note on this clone: This specimen includes other DNA sequences encoding the same CDR3. The CDR3 protein is CASSIDRGNYGYTF. In DNA form, the CDR3 reads TGTGCCAGTAGTATAGACAGGGGAAACTATGGCTACACCTTC. The V gene is TRBV19, the J gene TRBJ1-2; TRBD1 might be the D (6 bases). Germline values: CDR1 LNHDA, CDR2 SQIVND (reference sequence). The CDR3 spans 14 residues. Trimming shortened V by 0 bases and J by 2 bases, and 7 bases separated the two germline ends.

This chain uses TRBV30 with TRBJ1-5; maybe TRBD1 (5 bases). Per germline, CDR1 GTSNPN and CDR2 SVGIG (reference sequence). The CDR3 is 16 amino acids. The V end was cut by 5 bases, the J end by 1 base, with 18 bases between. CDR3 protein: CAWGARVGGSNQPQHF. CDR3 bases: TGTGCCTGGGGGGCGAGGGTTGGAGGGAGCAATCAGCCCCAGCATTTT.

V and J are TRBV10-1 and TRBJ2-3; 7 bases are shared with TRBD1. Germline-derived CDR1 and CDR2 are WNHNN and SYGVQD (reference sequence). The trim removed 6 bases at V and 2 bases at J, leaving 11 bases unmatched. The CDR3 runs to 16 residues. CDR3 sequence reads: CASSATGTAPTDTQYF. DNA of the CDR3: TGCGCCAGCAGCGCGACCGGGACAGCCCCCACAGATACGCAGTATTTT.

The chain has TRBV18 and TRBJ2-7; possible D gene TRBD2, 6 bases. Germline V CDR1 and CDR2: KGHSH, LQKENI. Trimming stripped 6 bases from V and 3 bases from J, with 21 bases between. The CDR3 extends over 16 amino acids. CDR3 amino acids: CASSPTLATQHYEQYF. The CDR3 DNA reads as TGTGCCAGCTCCCCTACTCTAGCGACCCAGCACTACGAGCAGTACTTC.